One and the same sample provided the 14 T cell receptor beta chains below, sequenced in a study of blood T cell repertoires in COVID-19 (dated by TCRdb to 2020 to 2021). Library construction relied on the immunoSEQ multiplex PCR assay. TCRdb mirrors the immuneACCESS table, restricted to in-frame sequences. Some clones are absent from its copies; in checked studies, under half trace to an unresolved V gene, and the reason for the others is unknown. A total of about 67,000 clones appear in this sample, over 80% of them only once. The ten most abundant clones make up about two fifths of the sample. The specimen was peripheral blood. The receptors originated from a human donor in a cohort sampled during active COVID-19.

The chain recombines TRBV19 with TRBJ2-7; 13 positions match TRBD2. Trimming took 5 bases from V and 7 from J; bases not matched to a gene: 5. The CDR3 runs 14 residues. In germline, CDR1 is LNHDA, CDR2 SQIVND (reference sequence). CDR3 loop: CASSGTSGVAEQYF. The CDR3 nucleotides are TGTGCCAGTAGTGGGACTAGCGGGGTTGCGGAGCAGTACTTC.

This chain connects TRBV5-1 to TRBJ2-1; 10 bases match TRBD1. Germline loops: CDR1 SGHRS, CDR2 YFSETQ. CDR3 size: 19 residues. Trimming took 4 bases from V and 7 from J; bases not matched to a gene: 20. The CDR3 spells CASSTPATTGGSLANEQFF. The CDR3, as DNA: TGCGCCAGCAGCACGCCCGCTACGACAGGGGGCAGTTTGGCGAATGAGCAGTTCTTC. Drawing the rest from reference TRBV5-1 and TRBJ2-1, the complete variable domain is KAGVTQTPRYLIKTRGQQVTLSCSPISGHRSVSWYQQTPGQGLQFLFEYFSETQRNKGNFPGRFSGRQFSNSRSEMNVSTLELGDSALYLCASSTPATTGGSLANEQFFGPGTRLTVL.

A few counts support this clone. The chain is built from TRBV6-1 and TRBJ2-7, with 10 bases that match TRBD1. The junction had 5 bases not matched to a gene; V was cut back by 0 bases and J by 9 bases. The germline CDR1 and CDR2 sequences are MNHNS and SASEGT. The CDR3 extends over 14 amino acids. CDR3 coding DNA: TGTGCCAGCAGTGAAGCGCGGGACAGGGGAGGGCAGTACTTC. Amino acids: CASSEARDRGGQYF.

The chain employs TRBV12-3 or TRBV12-4 and TRBJ2-7, with 7 bases aligning to TRBD1. V was pared by 6 bases and J by 3 bases, with 5 bases of the junction left unmatched. The CDR3 covers 13 residues. CDR3 in amino acids: CASRRTGDYEQYF. CDR3 nucleotides: TGTGCCAGCAGGCGGACAGGAGACTACGAGCAGTACTTC.

The rearrangement links TRBV7-9 to TRBJ1-2; TRBD1 matches 8 bases. Germline V gene lookup returns CDR1 SEHNR and CDR2 FQNEAQ (reference sequence). Losses at the gene ends were 1 base for V and 7 bases for J; bases not matched to a gene: 8. This CDR3 contains 15 residues. The CDR3 reads CASSLGAGGLGGYTF. DNA for the CDR3: TGTGCCAGCAGCTTAGGGGCAGGGGGCCTCGGTGGCTACACCTTC. The complete variable domain, with remaining parts taken from reference TRBV7-9 and TRBJ1-2, reads DTGVSQNPRHKITKRGQNVTFRCDPISEHNRLYWYRQTLGQGPEFLTYFQNEAQLEKSRLLSDRFSAERPKGSFSTLEIQRTEQGDSAMYLCASSLGAGGLGGYTFGSGTRLTVV.

The chain combines TRBV5-1 with TRBJ1-2; possible D gene TRBD1, 6 bases. V lost 5 bases to trimming and J lost 2 bases, with 16 bases between them. Germline V lookup: CDR1 SGHRS, CDR2 YFSETQ. CDR3 length: 15 amino acids. The CDR3 reads CASRTAQGFNYGYTF. In DNA form, the CDR3 reads TGCGCCAGCAGGACAGCACAGGGTTTCAACTATGGCTACACCTTC.

V usage is TRBV27 and J usage is TRBJ2-3; TRBD2 is a possible D gene (6 bases). The germline V gene encodes CDR1 MNHEY and CDR2 SMNVEV (reference sequence). V was pared by 8 bases and J by 4 bases, with 13 bases between. There are 13 residues in the CDR3. The CDR3 DNA follows: TGTGCCAGCGGAGGGTGGCGGGCAGATACGCAGTATTTT. This gives the protein CASGGWRADTQYF.

This clone came up a few times. This chain uses TRBV28 with TRBJ1-2, with 9 nucleotides matching TRBD1. Germline V gives CDR1 MDHEN, CDR2 SYDVKM. There are 16 residues in the CDR3. The V segment lost 1 base and the J segment 7 bases; nucleotides outside the gene matches: 10. CDR3 nucleotide sequence: TGTGCCAGCAGTTTATACCCGGGACAGGGTTCAACTGGCTACACCTTC. Encoded protein: CASSLYPGQGSTGYTF.

The chain is built from TRBV2 and TRBJ1-4, with D tentatively TRBD1 (5 bases). Germline V CDR1 and CDR2: SNHLY, FYNNEI. V was pared by 7 bases and J by 5 bases, with 14 bases between. This CDR3 has 14 residues. CDR3: CASTRGDPNEKLFF. CDR3 coding DNA: TGTGCCAGCACCCGCGGGGACCCAAATGAAAAACTGTTTTTT.

The chain joins TRBV6-5 to TRBJ1-1; D possibly corresponds to TRBD1 (5 bases). This CDR3 has 16 residues. Trimming left V 4 bases short and J 4 bases short, with 19 bases between. In germline, CDR1 is MNHEY, CDR2 SVGAGI. The CDR3 bases are TGTGCCAGCAGTTCCCCCGGCCGCAGTAGGGGCACTGAAGCTTTCTTT. Encoded protein: CASSSPGRSRGTEAFF.

This chain uses TRBV4-1 with TRBJ2-1; 13 positions match TRBD2. This CDR3 is built from 19 residues. Germline assignment: CDR1 MGHRA and CDR2 YSYEKL. With V trimmed by 0 bases and J by 0 bases, 5 bases remained unmatched. CDR3 nucleotide sequence: TGCGCCAGCAGCCAAGATCAACTAGCGGGGGGGAGCTCCTACAATGAGCAGTTCTTC. Its translation: CASSQDQLAGGSSYNEQFF.

This chain links TRBV18 with TRBJ2-6, with D tentatively TRBD1 (6 bases). V lost 2 bases, J lost 0 bases, and 14 bases lay in between. This CDR3 has 18 residues. Germline CDR1 reads KGHSH; CDR2 reads LQKENI. The DNA of the CDR3 is TGTGCCAGCTCACCAGGTCAGGGGCTCAACTCTGGGGCCAACGTCCTGACTTTC. This gives the protein CASSPGQGLNSGANVLTF. Using reference TRBV18 and TRBJ2-6 for the parts outside the CDR3, the full variable domain is NAGVMQNPRHLVRRRGQEARLRCSPMKGHSHVYWYRQLPEEGLKFMVYLQKENIIDESGMPKERFSAEFPKEGPSILRIQQVVRGDSAAYFCASSPGQGLNSGANVLTFGAGSRLTVL.

This chain links TRBV19 with TRBJ1-5; 11 nucleotides match TRBD1. Trimming at V came to 4 bases and at J to 5 bases, leaving 7 bases not matched to a gene. Looked up from germline, CDR1 is LNHDA and CDR2 is SQIVND (reference sequence). The CDR3 totals 16 residues. The CDR3 nucleotides are TGTGCCAGTAGTACGTGGACAGGGGGCTCTTATCAGCCCCAGCATTTT. Its translation: CASSTWTGGSYQPQHF.

This clone has just a few counts. The chain couples TRBV30 to TRBJ2-2; D call uncertain. The ends were cut back, 3 bases at V and 2 bases at J, with 10 bases in the middle. This CDR3 comprises 14 residues. The germline gives CDR1 GTSNPN, CDR2 SVGIG (reference sequence). DNA of the CDR3: TGTGCCTGGAGGCGTGACACCAACACCGGGGAGCTGTTTTTT. Encoded protein: CAWRRDTNTGELFF.